This T cell receptor beta chain was documented in a study of Ad26.COV2.S vaccination and SARS-CoV-2 variants. Germline V gene lookup returns CDR1 SGHRS and CDR2 YFSETQ. V gave up 3 bases and J gave up 5 bases; unmatched junction bases: 14. This CDR3 is 17 amino acids long. Specified treatment: roughly 20 received Ad26.COV2.S at low or high dose, single or two shots; 5 received placebo; per-sample allocation not given. Sampling was done on day 63 after the first vaccine or placebo injection. Donor was an adult aged 18-55 years in Boston. This table comes from immunoSEQ multiplex PCR, and its TCRdb copy is limited to in-frame clones, with some not included. This table holds approximately 300,000 clones, roughly 86% found once. Study observations and caveats: Responses of spike-specific T cells (both CD8+ and CD4+) reportedly showed substantial breadth after vaccination. Vaccine and placebo recipients had similar non-spike TCR breadth.

As concerns this clone: What it binds is unknown.

This sequence joins TRBV5-1 and TRBJ2-7, with 10 bases fitting TRBD2. This specimen was peripheral blood, taken in a trial of Ad26.COV2.S vaccine versus placebo. This clonotype originated in a person between 18 and 65 years old who received the Ad26.COV2.S COVID-19 vaccine or a placebo. In nucleotides, the CDR3 is TGCGCCAGCAGCTCCGGTATTAAGCGGGGGGGCCTGGACGAGCAGTACTTC. The encoded protein is CASSSGIKRGGLDEQYF.